Below, 20 T cell receptor beta chains from the same sample are listed, as sequenced in a study of cytomegalovirus exposure and HLA in healthy donors. The PCR made use of 60 Vbeta and 13 Jbeta primers. Clones were sequenced by immunoSEQ multiplex PCR, and TCRdb holds only the in-frame ones, with some missing. The sample has 100,000 or so clones; 65% to 80% are singletons. The material sequenced was PBMCs. All receptors come from a woman aged 45 to 65 in good health and CMV-seropositive.

To note about this clone: The sample holds other DNA sequences that translate to the same CDR3. This chain links TRBV4-1 with TRBJ2-7, with TRBD2 matching 10 bases. The V segment lost 1 base and the J segment 3 bases; nucleotides outside the gene matches: 3. Per germline, CDR1 MGHRA and CDR2 YSYEKL. This CDR3 spans 15 amino acids. The CDR3 DNA reads as TGCGCCAGCAGCCAAGGACTAGCGGGTAGCTACGAGCAGTACTTC. Residues: CASSQGLAGSYEQYF.

This clone showed up just once. V usage is TRBV9 and J usage is TRBJ2-1, with a tentative D call TRBD2 (6 bases). The V and J ends lost 0 bases and 9 bases respectively, with 16 bases between them. CDR1 SGDLS and CDR2 YYNGEE come from the germline V gene. The CDR3 runs 15 residues. CDR3: CASSVDGRSAIEQFF. The CDR3 nucleotides read TGTGCCAGCAGCGTAGACGGGAGAAGTGCGATTGAGCAGTTCTTC.

There are a few counts of this clone. V usage is TRBV5-6 and J usage is TRBJ2-5; 7 nucleotides line up with TRBD2. In germline, CDR1 is SGHDT, CDR2 YYEEEE. CDR3 length: 12 residues. V trimming: 7 bases; J trimming: 5 bases; junction bases outside the gene matches: 5. The CDR3 protein is CASRWGGETQYF. CDR3 DNA sequence: TGTGCCAGCCGGTGGGGAGGGGAGACCCAGTACTTC. Filled out from reference TRBV5-6 and TRBJ2-5, the complete variable domain reads DAGVTQSPTHLIKTRGQQVTLRCSPKSGHDTVSWYQQALGQGPQFIFQYYEEEERQRGNFPDRFSGHQFPNYSSELNVNALLLGDSALYLCASRWGGETQYFGPGTRLLVL.

The V call is TRBV7-9, the J call TRBJ2-7, with 8 bases matching TRBD2. Trimming removed 3 bases from V and 2 bases from J; junction bases left unmatched: 6. This CDR3 has 15 amino acids. The germline V gene encodes CDR1 SEHNR and CDR2 FQNEAQ (reference sequence). The CDR3 sequence: CASSFRTSGAYEQYF. In nucleotides, the CDR3 is TGTGCCAGCAGCTTCCGAACTAGCGGTGCCTACGAGCAGTACTTC. Filled out from reference TRBV7-9 and TRBJ2-7, the complete variable domain reads DTGVSQNPRHKITKRGQNVTFRCDPISEHNRLYWYRQTLGQGPEFLTYFQNEAQLEKSRLLSDRFSAERPKGSFSTLEIQRTEQGDSAMYLCASSFRTSGAYEQYFGPGTRLTVT.

This clone is a singleton in its sample. The V call is TRBV12-2, the J call TRBJ2-1; TRBD2 is the table's D call and was not checked against the DNA. TRBV12-2 is a documented pseudogene. The CDR3 sequence is 20 residues long. The CDR3 DNA follows: TGTGCAAGTCGCTTAGAGACTTATAATAGCGGGATAACCACCCTCACGGAGCAGTTCTTC. Its translation: CASRLETYNSGITTLTEQFF.

This clone appeared a few times. The chain has TRBV20-1 and TRBJ1-1, with 7 bases lining up with TRBD1. Germline V gene data show CDR1 as DFQATT and CDR2 as SNEGSKA (reference sequence). The CDR3 runs to 11 residues. J was trimmed by 3 bases and V by 8 bases; bases with no gene match: 3. The CDR3 spells CSSDRDTEAFF. The DNA for the CDR3 is TGCAGTTCTGACAGGGACACTGAAGCTTTCTTT.

V is TRBV4-1 and J is TRBJ2-5; the match to TRBD2 covers 7 bases. This CDR3 has 16 amino acids. J was trimmed by 5 bases and V by 3 bases; bases with no gene match: 12. CDR1 and CDR2 (germline): MGHRA, YSYEKL. The CDR3 loop reads CASSHGRSGARETQYF. DNA for the CDR3: TGCGCCAGCAGCCATGGTCGGAGCGGGGCCCGGGAGACCCAGTACTTC.

The genes are TRBV11-2 and TRBJ1-2; D is perhaps TRBD1 (5 bases). This CDR3 contains 15 residues. Trimming removed 0 bases at V and 5 bases at J, with 13 bases between. Germline V CDR1 and CDR2: SGHAT, FQNNGV. The CDR3 nucleotides are TGTGCCAGCAGCTTAGATGTGCAGGGCTTATATGGCTACACCTTC. This codes for CASSLDVQGLYGYTF.

J is TRBJ2-5 and V is TRBV9, with TRBD1 as a possible D gene (5 bases). Per the germline V gene, CDR1 is SGDLS and CDR2 is YYNGEE. The CDR3 is made up of 13 amino acids. The germline V and J ends were trimmed by 4 bases and 5 bases, with 12 bases remaining between them. The CDR3 DNA sequence: TGTGCCAGCAGCCAAGGGGTTACGGAGACCCAGTACTTC. Translation: CASSQGVTETQYF. Combining the CDR3 with reference TRBV9 and TRBJ2-5 gives the whole variable domain DSGVTQTPKHLITATGQRVTLRCSPRSGDLSVYWYQQSLDQGLQFLIQYYNGEERAKGNILERFSAQQFPDLHSELNLSSLELGDSALYFCASSQGVTETQYFGPGTRLLVL.

The table lists this clone with a few counts. CDR3 region: CASSPKVGGKREAYNEQFF. CDR3 in DNA: TGTGCCAGCAGTCCTAAGGTAGGGGGCAAGCGGGAGGCCTACAATGAGCAGTTCTTC. The J gene is TRBJ2-1, the V gene TRBV7-9; 9 nucleotides line up with TRBD2. CDR1 and CDR2 from the germline V gene are SEHNR and FQNEAQ (reference sequence). With 6 bases clipped from V and 2 bases from J, the junction kept 17 bases outside the gene matches. The CDR3 has 19 residues.

This chain uses TRBV11-1 with TRBJ2-2; the match to TRBD2 covers 14 bases. The V gene end was trimmed by 5 bases and the J gene end by 5 bases; junction bases not matched to a gene: 4. The CDR3 is 16 amino acids. The germline V gene has CDR1 SGHAT and CDR2 FQDESV (reference sequence). The CDR3 DNA sequence: TGTGCCAGCAGCGCGACTAGCGGGAGGGGGACCGGGGAGCTGTTTTTT. Encoded protein: CASSATSGRGTGELFF.

Written as DNA, the CDR3 is TGCGCCAGCCTACAGGGGGGTTACAATGAGCAGTTCTTC. It translates to CASLQGGYNEQFF. The rearrangement links TRBV10-2 to TRBJ2-1; 8 bases map to TRBD1. The CDR3 sequence is 13 residues long. V gave up 8 bases and J gave up 4 bases; unmatched junction bases: 4. Per germline, CDR1 WSHSY and CDR2 SAAADI.

The table lists this clone with a count of one. The V and J genes are TRBV18 and TRBJ2-2; 8 positions match TRBD2. This CDR3 contains 15 residues. The germline V gene has CDR1 KGHSH and CDR2 LQKENI. V shed 3 bases and J 7 bases; nucleotides not matched to a gene: 7. CDR3 bases: TGTGCCAGCTCACCTCGGGGCAGCGGGAGCGGGGAGCTGTTTTTT. Protein sequence: CASSPRGSGSGELFF.

The chain couples TRBV5-5 to TRBJ1-5; D might be TRBD1 (5 bases). Looked up from germline, CDR1 is SGHKS and CDR2 is YYEKEE (reference sequence). This CDR3 is built from 13 residues. V was trimmed by 4 bases and J by 6 bases, leaving 11 bases between them. The CDR3 nucleotides read TGTGCCAGCAGCCTCGACAGTTTTCAGCCCCAGCATTTT. It specifies CASSLDSFQPQHF.

This rearrangement joins TRBV10-3 to TRBJ2-3; D uncertain. There are 16 residues in the CDR3. Germline lookup yields CDR1 ENHRY and CDR2 SYGVKD. The ends were cut back, 3 bases at V and 0 bases at J, with 13 bases in the middle. The CDR3, as DNA: TGTGCCATCAGTGAAATACCACTTATAAGCACAGATACGCAGTATTTT. Protein product: CAISEIPLISTDTQYF.

The J gene is TRBJ2-5, the V gene TRBV5-4; D is unclear. The CDR3 extends over 13 amino acids. V lost 0 bases, J lost 2 bases, and 5 bases lay in between. Per the germline V gene, CDR1 is SGHNT and CDR2 is YYREEE (reference sequence). The CDR3 bases are TGTGCCAGCAGCTTGGTTAGTCAAGAGACCCAGTACTTC. It is translated as CASSLVSQETQYF. The whole variable domain, remainder taken from reference TRBV5-4 and TRBJ2-5, is ETGVTQSPTHLIKTRGQQVTLRCSSQSGHNTVSWYQQALGQGPQFIFQYYREEENGRGNFPPRFSGLQFPNYSSELNVNALELDDSALYLCASSLVSQETQYFGPGTRLLVL.

The V gene is TRBV15, the J gene TRBJ2-5; 7 nucleotides match TRBD2. This CDR3 region has 19 residues. CDR1 LNHNV and CDR2 YYDKDF come from the germline V gene (reference sequence). J gave up 2 bases and V 0 bases, and 15 bases lay outside the gene matches. The CDR3 sequence: CATSRDLPTGLRSQETQYF. CDR3 coding DNA: TGTGCCACCAGCAGAGATCTCCCCACGGGACTAAGATCTCAAGAGACCCAGTACTTC.

The table lists this clone with a count of one. The V and J genes are TRBV9 and TRBJ2-3, with 8 nucleotides matching TRBD1. The CDR3 spans 19 residues. Germline CDR1 SGDLS, CDR2 YYNGEE. V lost 0 bases and J lost 0; bases outside the gene matches: 12. CDR3 in amino acids: CASSVVPKTGDGSTDTQYF. In DNA, the CDR3 is TGTGCCAGCAGCGTAGTCCCAAAGACAGGGGATGGAAGCACAGATACGCAGTATTTT.

On this clone itself: The junction departs from the called germline gene at one end, perhaps through a read error. V gene TRBV6-1 combines with J gene TRBJ1-1; D call uncertain. The CDR3 spans 11 residues. The germline V gene has CDR1 MNHNS and CDR2 SASEGT. CDR3 region: CASSGNSEAFF. The CDR3 DNA follows: TGTGCCAGCAGTGGAAACAGTGAAGCTTTCTTT.

On this clone: One end of the junction fails to match germline, which may point to a read error. The chain recombines TRBV7-7 with TRBJ1-1; D remains ambiguous. Germline V gene lookup returns CDR1 SSHAT and CDR2 FNYEAQ (reference sequence). The CDR3 extends over 13 amino acids. CDR3 protein: CASSLGSETEAFF. The CDR3 DNA reads as TGTGCTAGCAGCTTAGGGAGTGAGACTGAAGCTTTCTTT.